What follows is one TCR beta chain and its context. Antigen specificity is unknown. About 0.5 to 1 ug RNA was reverse transcribed with random hexamers. Amplification of TCR beta CDR3 by immunoSEQ multiplex PCR spanned 54 Vbeta and 13 Jbeta. TCRdb analysed the immunoSEQ multiplex PCR reads with MiXCR anew, one entry per CDR3 protein. In the table there are approximately 120,000 distinct CDR3 sequences, approximately 95% of which are singletons. TCR beta sequences were obtained from blood CD8+ and CD4+ T cells. The multiple sclerosis controls comprised treatment-naive patients whose relapsing-remitting disease was stable or active. The CDR3 runs 12 residues. CDR1 and CDR2 from the germline V gene are SNHLY and FYNNEI. V lost 2 bases to trimming and J lost 12 bases, with 13 bases between them. This entry comes from a study of CD8 T cells in Susac syndrome. Study findings and constraints: The relatively small number of individuals in the TCR sequencing and HLA analysis was acknowledged by the study.

The source material was CD8+ T cells from PBMCs. The sequence came from a human donor with multiple sclerosis. This chain connects TRBV2 to TRBJ1-1; D is uncertain. CDR3: CASSEWKREPFF. The CDR3 DNA is TGTGCCAGCAGTGAATGGAAAAGGGAACCTTTCTTT.